These 28 T cell receptor beta chains were sequenced from one sample in a study of Graves' ophthalmopathy and Graves' hyperthyroidism. Investigators amplified TCR beta CDR3 regions from RNA transcripts. The workflow started with a first-round RT-PCR run with HTBI primers and then moved on to a second-round multiplex PCR. TCRdb re-analysed the multiplex PCR reads in MiXCR, keeping a single row per CDR3 protein. Among about 500,000 distinct CDR3 sequences listed, over 13% were seen once. The sequenced sample was blood. The receptors originated from a woman under 40 with Graves' ophthalmopathy.

This clonotype was recorded many times. The rearrangement uses TRBV20-1 and TRBJ2-5; D gene unclear. In germline, CDR1 is DFQATT, CDR2 SNEGSKA (reference sequence). The CDR3 extends over 12 amino acids. Deletions cut 3 bases from V and 5 bases from J, with 10 bases between. The CDR3 region has the DNA TGCAGTGCTAGTAGAGATATGGAGACCCAGTACTTC. Translated: CSASRDMETQYF.

This clonotype has a count of ten or more. V is TRBV12-3 or TRBV12-4 and J is TRBJ1-1, with TRBD1 matching over 8 bases. This CDR3 has 15 amino acids. With 8 bases clipped from V and 1 base from J, the junction kept 9 bases outside the gene matches. CDR3: CASGITGGTNTEAFF. CDR3 sequence (DNA): TGTGCCAGCGGCATCACAGGGGGAACGAACACTGAAGCTTTCTTT.

This clonotype came up many times. The chain has TRBV24-1 and TRBJ1-2; D is ambiguous. The germline V and J ends were trimmed by 5 bases and 0 bases, with 6 bases remaining between them. Germline V gene lookup returns CDR1 KGHDR and CDR2 SFDVKD. CDR3 length: 13 residues. CDR3 sequence reads: CATSVATNYGYTF. As DNA, the CDR3 is TGTGCCACCAGTGTGGCCACTAACTATGGCTACACCTTC.

A few counts support this clonotype. The chain recombines TRBV6-2 or TRBV6-3 with TRBJ2-3; D remains unclear. Trimming removed 7 bases at V and 0 bases at J, with 20 bases between. This CDR3 is built from 17 residues. Germline CDR1 MNHEY, CDR2 SVGEGT. CDR3 region: CASTLRLDRASTDTQYF. Written as DNA, the CDR3 is TGTGCCAGCACCCTGAGACTGGATCGAGCCAGCACAGATACGCAGTATTTT.

This clonotype was observed at least ten times. V and J are TRBV20-1 and TRBJ2-7, with TRBD1 as a possible D gene (6 bases). The CDR3 contains 13 residues. Germline V gene lookup returns CDR1 DFQATT and CDR2 SNEGSKA (reference sequence). The V gene lost 6 bases and the J gene lost 0 bases, with 12 bases spanning the gap. For the CDR3, the DNA is TGCAGTGCCACCCGGGACAACTCCTACGAGCAGTACTTC. It encodes CSATRDNSYEQYF.

This clonotype was counted ten times or more. J is TRBJ2-7 and V is TRBV6-5; D may be TRBD2 (5 bases). V was clipped by 2 bases and J by 4 bases, with 18 bases between them. Germline lookup yields CDR1 MNHEY and CDR2 SVGAGI. The CDR3 spans 16 residues. The DNA of the CDR3 is TGTGCCAGCAGTTACATGTCCGGCGGTGGAGGTTACGAGCAGTACTTC. The encoded protein is CASSYMSGGGGYEQYF.

For this clonotype: A read error may produce the germline difference seen at one junction end. The chain links TRBV2 to TRBJ1-1; unclear D gene. The CDR3 consists of 17 residues. Germline V gene sequence: CDR1 SNHLY, CDR2 FYNNEI. Here the CDR3 reads CASSEGIPIPPNTGAFF. As DNA, the CDR3 is TGTGCCAGCAGTGAGGGCATTCCGATCCCCCCGAACACTGGAGCTTTCTTT.

The chain is built from TRBV9 and TRBJ1-6; a weak D match, TRBD1 (6 bases). CDR3 size: 15 residues. V dropped 6 bases and J dropped 7 bases, with 17 bases sitting between them. CDR1 is SGDLS and CDR2 is YYNGEE in the germline V gene. This CDR3 is CASNFGGQPNSPLHF. CDR3 nucleotide sequence: TGTGCCAGCAACTTTGGGGGGCAGCCGAATTCACCCCTCCACTTT.

V usage is TRBV12-3 or TRBV12-4 and J usage is TRBJ1-5, with D tentatively TRBD1 (5 bases). The CDR3 extends over 14 amino acids. Deletions cut 5 bases from V and 4 bases from J, with 12 bases between. CDR3 region: CASSPEWGNQPQHF. Here the CDR3 DNA reads TGTGCCAGCAGTCCAGAGTGGGGGAATCAGCCCCAGCATTTT.

This clonotype was counted many times. The CDR3 loop is CASSLKFDSSGNTIYF. The CDR3 region has the DNA TGTGCCAGCAGTTTAAAGTTCGACAGCTCTGGAAACACCATATATTTT. The chain employs TRBV12-3 or TRBV12-4 and TRBJ1-3; D might be TRBD1 (5 bases). V shed 2 bases and J shed 0 bases, with 11 bases lying between them. The CDR3 runs to 16 residues.

This clonotype was seen ten or more times. V gene TRBV30 combines with J gene TRBJ1-1; no reliable D call. V lost 2 bases to trimming and J lost 0 bases, with 7 bases between them. CDR1 is GTSNPN and CDR2 is SVGIG in the germline V gene (reference sequence). The CDR3 length is 13 residues. CDR3 DNA: TGTGCCTGGAGTTTACACATGAACACTGAAGCTTTCTTT. The encoded protein is CAWSLHMNTEAFF.

This clonotype occurred once. The V call is TRBV12-3 or TRBV12-4, the J call TRBJ1-1, with D hard to call. The CDR3 runs 13 residues. V gave up 6 bases and J gave up 1 base, with 9 bases separating them. CDR3 loop: CASRQSSNTEAFF. CDR3 nucleotide sequence: TGTGCCAGCAGGCAGTCCTCGAACACTGAAGCTTTCTTT.

This clonotype was detected many times. J is TRBJ2-7 and V is TRBV15; 9 positions agree with TRBD1. Per the germline V gene, CDR1 is LNHNV and CDR2 is YYDKDF (reference sequence). This CDR3 has 15 amino acids. V was clipped by 0 bases and J by 3 bases; unmatched bases: 3. This chain's CDR3 is CATSREPDRGYEQYF. The CDR3 DNA is TGTGCCACCAGCAGAGAGCCGGACAGGGGCTACGAGCAGTACTTC.

Ten or more counts support this clonotype. The chain is built from TRBV6-5 and TRBJ1-2; the D is unclear. In germline, CDR1 is MNHEY, CDR2 SVGAGI. V was cut by 7 bases and J by 4 bases, with 10 bases left in between. There are 12 residues in the CDR3. CDR3 DNA sequence: TGTGCCAGCACCCAGACACGCTATGGCTACACCTTC. Translated: CASTQTRYGYTF.

This clonotype was seen repeatedly, ten times or more. The chain links TRBV30 to TRBJ1-1; D is uncertain. V shed 1 base and J shed 12 bases, with 12 bases lying between them. Germline CDR1 GTSNPN, CDR2 SVGIG (reference sequence). The CDR3 totals 11 residues. The CDR3 nucleotides read TGTGCCTGGAGTGCGGTTGTAGCTACTTTCTTT. Encoded protein: CAWSAVVATFF. The variable domain in full, completed from reference TRBV30 and TRBJ1-1, reads SQTIHQWPATLVQPVGSPLSLECTVEGTSNPNLYWYRQAAGRGLQLLFYSVGIGQISSEVPQNLSASRPQDRQFILSSKKLLLSDSGFYLCAWSAVVATFFGQGTRLTVV.

In this sample, this clonotype turned up many times. The genes are TRBV5-1 and TRBJ2-2, with a weak D call TRBD2 (6 bases). Trimming cost V 4 bases and J 0 bases, with 10 bases left between them. Germline CDR1 SGHRS, CDR2 YFSETQ. This CDR3 has 15 residues. The CDR3 bases are TGCGCCAGCAGCCCCCGACTAGCGAACACCGGGGAGCTGTTTTTT. This encodes CASSPRLANTGELFF.

This clonotype occurred a few times. The chain links TRBV12-3 or TRBV12-4 to TRBJ1-3; possibly TRBD1 for D (6 bases). CDR3 size: 13 residues. V was cut by 6 bases and J by 11 bases, with 17 bases left in between. The CDR3 sequence: CASSNRGGASIYF. The CDR3 DNA is TGTGCCAGCAGCAACCGGGGGGGCGCGTCCATATATTTT.

V is TRBV12-3 or TRBV12-4 and J is TRBJ2-5, with a weak D call TRBD2 (5 bases). This CDR3 is 13 amino acids long. V lost 4 bases and J 5 bases, leaving 11 bases between the germline ends. The CDR3 loop is CASSSVAMETQYF. DNA for the CDR3: TGTGCCAGCAGTTCCGTAGCGATGGAGACCCAGTACTTC.

Ten or more counts support this clonotype. The chain links TRBV15 to TRBJ1-1; D not resolved. Trimming pared 5 bases from V and 2 bases from J, leaving 12 bases between. Looked up from germline, CDR1 is LNHNV and CDR2 is YYDKDF (reference sequence). CDR3 length equals 14 residues. CDR3 sequence: CATSLRNPNTEAFF. The CDR3 coding sequence is TGTGCCACCAGCCTCCGGAACCCTAACACTGAAGCTTTCTTT.

This clonotype has a count of ten or more. DNA of the CDR3: TGTGCCACCAGCGGGGGACCGGGGGAGACCCAGTACTTC. As protein: CATSGGPGETQYF. The chain couples TRBV15 to TRBJ2-5; D possibly uses TRBD1 or TRBD2 (5 bases each). Germline CDR1 is LNHNV and CDR2 is YYDKDF (reference sequence). The CDR3 sequence is 13 residues long. Trimming removed 5 bases from V and 5 bases from J, with 12 bases in between.

The chain links TRBV12-3 or TRBV12-4 to TRBJ1-1; 8 bases line up with TRBD1. The CDR3 extends over 17 amino acids. The V gene end was trimmed by 3 bases and the J gene end by 3 bases; junction bases not matched to a gene: 12. The CDR3 sequence: CASSFPRDRGRDTEAFF. Written as DNA, the CDR3 is TGTGCCAGCAGTTTCCCCCGTGACAGGGGCAGGGACACTGAAGCTTTCTTT.

This clonotype showed up many times. The chain combines TRBV11-2 with TRBJ2-7; D gene unclear. The CDR3 extends over 16 amino acids. CDR1 is SGHAT and CDR2 is FQNNGV in the germline V gene. The ends were cut back, 5 bases at V and 4 bases at J, with 21 bases in the middle. The CDR3 DNA follows: TGTGCCAGCAGCGCTGCGGCAGAGGTAAAGCAATACGAGCAGTACTTC. Its protein is CASSAAAEVKQYEQYF.

This clonotype was found many times. The chain employs TRBV6-5 and TRBJ1-5, with unresolved D. V was trimmed by 1 base and J by 0 bases, leaving 13 bases between them. The germline gives CDR1 MNHEY, CDR2 SVGAGI. The CDR3 is made up of 17 amino acids. CDR3 nucleotide sequence: TGTGCCAGCAGTTACTTCACTGGGCCCGATAGCAATCAGCCCCAGCATTTT. Encoded protein: CASSYFTGPDSNQPQHF.

This clonotype was seen at least ten times. The rearrangement uses TRBV11-2 and TRBJ1-1; 7 bases line up with TRBD1. This CDR3 comprises 16 residues. The trim removed 0 bases at V and 0 bases at J, leaving 4 bases unmatched. Germline CDR1 reads SGHAT; CDR2 reads FQNNGV. The CDR3 nucleotides read TGTGCCAGCAGCTTAGAAGGACAGGCCCTGAACACTGAAGCTTTCTTT. Translating gives CASSLEGQALNTEAFF.

This clonotype appeared many times. The rearrangement uses TRBV6-2 or TRBV6-3 and TRBJ1-5; no firm D call. Germline CDR1 is MNHEY and CDR2 is SVGEGT. The CDR3 covers 15 residues. Deletions cut 3 bases from V and 0 bases from J, with 9 bases between. The CDR3 DNA sequence: TGTGCCAGCAGTTATTCGGGCTATAGCAATCAGCCCCAGCATTTT. This codes for CASSYSGYSNQPQHF.

This clonotype was counted between two and nine times. A much bigger clone sits one base away, suggesting this may be a read error. V gene TRBV15 combines with J gene TRBJ1-1; D remains unclear. CDR3 size: 12 residues. The germline gives CDR1 LNHNV, CDR2 YYDKDF (reference sequence). CDR3 protein: CATRQGYTEACF. In DNA form, the CDR3 reads TGTGCCACCAGACAAGGATACACTGAAGCTTGCTTT. Filled out from reference TRBV15 and TRBJ1-1, the complete variable domain reads DAMVIQNPRYQVTQFGKPVTLSCSQTLNHNVMYWYQQKSSQAPKLLFHYYDKDFNNEADTPDNFQSRRPNTSFCFLDIRSPGLGDTAMYLCATRQGYTEACFGQGTRLTVV.

The sample holds many counts of this clonotype. The rearrangement uses TRBV29-1 and TRBJ2-7; D perhaps matches TRBD1 (5 bases). The CDR3 spans 11 residues. V was shortened by 3 bases and J by 5 bases, with 8 bases between the two germline ends. Germline V gene data show CDR1 as SQVTM and CDR2 as ANQGSEA. The DNA of the CDR3 is TGCAGCGTTGACAGGGTAGACGAGCAGTACTTC. This translates into CSVDRVDEQYF.

Only a few counts were recorded for this clonotype. This chain uses TRBV30 with TRBJ1-2; D gene uncertain. The V gene's germline CDR1 is GTSNPN and CDR2 SVGIG (reference sequence). V lost 4 bases to trimming and J lost 1 base, with 16 bases between them. CDR3 length: 15 amino acids. This CDR3 is CAWTPADPNNYGYTF. CDR3 bases: TGTGCCTGGACCCCCGCCGATCCTAATAACTATGGCTACACCTTC.